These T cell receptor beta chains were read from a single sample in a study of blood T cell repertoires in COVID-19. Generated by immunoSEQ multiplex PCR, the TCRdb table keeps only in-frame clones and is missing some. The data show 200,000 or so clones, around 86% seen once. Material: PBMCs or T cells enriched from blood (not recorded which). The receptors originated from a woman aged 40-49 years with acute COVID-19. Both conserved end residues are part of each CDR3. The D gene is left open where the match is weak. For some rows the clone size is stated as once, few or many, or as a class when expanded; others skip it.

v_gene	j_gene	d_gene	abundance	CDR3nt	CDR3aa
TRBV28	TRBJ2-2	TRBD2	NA	TGTGCCAGCATCGGACTAGCGGGAGTGGGCGCCGGGGAGCTGTTTTTT	CASIGLAGVGAGELFF
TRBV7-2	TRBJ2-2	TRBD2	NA	TGTGCCAGCAGCTCCCCAGGACTAGTTGGCACCGGGGAGCTGTTTTTT	CASSSPGLVGTGELFF
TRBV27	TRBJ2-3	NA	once	TGTGCCAGCAGTTTAGAGACTAGGAGCACAGATACGCAGTATTTT	CASSLETRSTDTQYF
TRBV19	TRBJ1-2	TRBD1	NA	TGTGCCAGTACCGACGGACAGGGGGCCTTCGACTATGGCTACACCTTC	CASTDGQGAFDYGYTF
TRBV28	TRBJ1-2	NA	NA	TGTGCCAGCAGTCCCCCGGGAATGGGAGCTAACTATGGCTACACCTTC	CASSPPGMGANYGYTF
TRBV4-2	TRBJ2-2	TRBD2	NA	TGTGCCAGCAGCCAGCGACTAGCGGGAGGGCCCGGCGGGGAGCTGTTTTTT	CASSQRLAGGPGGELFF
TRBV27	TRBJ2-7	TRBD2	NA	TGTGCCAGCAGTTTGGGGTCCTTAGCGGGGACTCGGTATCGCGAGCAGTACTTC	CASSLGSLAGTRYREQYF
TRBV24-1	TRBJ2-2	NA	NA	TGTGCCACCAGTGCGCCAGGGGCCCTTGCCGGGGAGCTGTTTTTT	CATSAPGALAGELFF
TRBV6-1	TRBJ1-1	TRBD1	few	TGTGCCAGCAGTGATTCCCCCGGAACAGGGGGCCTTCTGAACACTGAAGCTTTCTTT	CASSDSPGTGGLLNTEAFF
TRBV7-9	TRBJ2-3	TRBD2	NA	TGTGCCAGCAGCCCGGTCGGACTAGCGGGATCCACAGATACGCAGTATTTT	CASSPVGLAGSTDTQYF
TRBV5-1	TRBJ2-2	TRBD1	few	TGCGCCAGCAGCTTGGAAAGGGGGCCCGGGGAGCTGTTTTTT	CASSLERGPGELFF
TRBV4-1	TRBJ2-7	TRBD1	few	TGCGCCAGCAGCCACGTGGACAGGGGGCGATACGAGCAGTACTTC	CASSHVDRGRYEQYF
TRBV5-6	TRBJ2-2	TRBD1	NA	TGTGCCAGCAGCTTTGGACAGGGACAGAACACCGGGGAGCTGTTTTTT	CASSFGQGQNTGELFF
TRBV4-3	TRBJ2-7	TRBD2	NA	TGCGCCAGCAGCCAAGAAGCGGGACCCCTCTACGAGCAGTACTTC	CASSQEAGPLYEQYF
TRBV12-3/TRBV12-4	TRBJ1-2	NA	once	TGTGCCAGCATTGCCGGGGGTGATGGCTACACCTTC	CASIAGGDGYTF
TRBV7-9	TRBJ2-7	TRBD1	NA	TGTGCCAGCAGCCTCATAGACAGGGCCGAGCAGTACTTC	CASSLIDRAEQYF
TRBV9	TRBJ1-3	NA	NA	TGTGCCAGCAGCGACTCCCGGGACACTGAATACTCTGGAAACACCATATATTTT	CASSDSRDTEYSGNTIYF
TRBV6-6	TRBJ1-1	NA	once	TGTGCCAGCAGTTACTCGCAAGGGAGCCCTGAAGCTTTCTTT	CASSYSQGSPEAFF
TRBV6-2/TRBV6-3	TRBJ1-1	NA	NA	TGTGCCAGCAGTTACCCGGGGGTGTTGGGGGAGCGCACTGAAGCTTTCTTT	CASSYPGVLGERTEAFF
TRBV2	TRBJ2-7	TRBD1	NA	TGTGCCAGCAGTAAAGGACAGGGAGTAACCACCTACGAGCAGTACTTC	CASSKGQGVTTYEQYF
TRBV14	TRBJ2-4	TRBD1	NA	TGTGCCAGCAGCCAAAGGACAGGGGCCAAAAACATTCAGTACTTC	CASSQRTGAKNIQYF
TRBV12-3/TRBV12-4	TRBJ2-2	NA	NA	TGTGCCAGCAGCCTCGGGTCCGGGGAGCTGTTTTTT	CASSLGSGELFF
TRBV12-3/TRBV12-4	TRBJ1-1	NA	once	TGTGCCAGCAGTTATCAGGGCTCTGAAGCTTTCTTT	CASSYQGSEAFF
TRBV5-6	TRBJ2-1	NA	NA	TGTGCCAGCAGCTTTCAACTAGTGAAGTTCTTC	CASSFQLVKFF
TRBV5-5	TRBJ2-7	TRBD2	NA	TGTGCCAGCAGCTCGGGACTAGCGGGAGGTAGTCGCGAGCAGTACTTC	CASSSGLAGGSREQYF
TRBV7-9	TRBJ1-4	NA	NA	TGTGCCAGCAGTTTACCTCAAGCGAGGGAACTGTTTTTT	CASSLPQARELFF
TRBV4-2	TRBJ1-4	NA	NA	TGTGCCAGCAGCCAAGATCATGGGACTTCAGGTGAAAAACTGTTTTTT	CASSQDHGTSGEKLFF
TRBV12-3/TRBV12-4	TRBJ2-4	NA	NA	TGTGCCAGCAGCCCACAGGACGGTGGCATTCAGTACTTC	CASSPQDGGIQYF
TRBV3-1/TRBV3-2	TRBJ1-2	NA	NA	TGTGCCAGCAGCGACGGGGGGCGCTCTGGCTACACCTTC	CASSDGGRSGYTF
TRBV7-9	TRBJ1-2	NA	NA	TGTGCCAGCAGCCAAGGGGCCACCTATGGCTACACCTTC	CASSQGATYGYTF
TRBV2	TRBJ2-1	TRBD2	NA	TGTGCCCAAAAGGATAGCGGGAGCTACAATGAGCAGTTCTTC	CAQKDSGSYNEQFF
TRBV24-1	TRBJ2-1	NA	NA	TGTGCCACCAGTGGAGTAGGGGGTACCTACAATGAGCAGTTCTTC	CATSGVGGTYNEQFF
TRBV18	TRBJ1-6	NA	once	TGTGCCAGCTCACCACCCGGCAGGGGTGATGATTCACCCCTCCACTTT	CASSPPGRGDDSPLHF
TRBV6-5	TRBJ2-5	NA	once	TGTGCCAGCAGGAGAGGAGGATTCCAAGAGACCCAGTACTTC	CASRRGGFQETQYF
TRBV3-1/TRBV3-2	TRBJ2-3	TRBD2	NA	TGTGCCAGCAGCCAAGGGCTAGCGGTCGGGAAGGCGACAGATACGCAGTATTTT	CASSQGLAVGKATDTQYF
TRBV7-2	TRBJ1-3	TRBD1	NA	TGTGCCAGCAGCACCCGACAGGGGGCTGGAAACACCATATATTTT	CASSTRQGAGNTIYF
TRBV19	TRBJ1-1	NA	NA	TGTGCCAGTACCACTGAGGGGGGGGCGAACACTGAAGCTTTCTTT	CASTTEGGANTEAFF
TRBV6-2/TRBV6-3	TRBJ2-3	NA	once	TGTGCCAGCAGTTACCTTGGGACTTTCACAGATACGCAGTATTTT	CASSYLGTFTDTQYF
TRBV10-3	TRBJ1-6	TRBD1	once	TGTGCCATCAGCCCAAGACAGGGGGCTGATTCACCCCTCCACTTT	CAISPRQGADSPLHF
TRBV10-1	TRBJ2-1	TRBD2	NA	TGCGCCAGCAGTGAGTCGTCGATGGCGGGAGGGCCACAGTTCTTC	CASSESSMAGGPQFF